This T cell receptor (beta chain) was identified in a study of blood T cell repertoires in COVID-19. For the study at large: Acute-phase and convalescent COVID-19 samples originated in the United States, Italy and Spain. Sample material is recorded as cDNA or gDNA derived from T cells, B-cell-depleted T cells, or PBMCs.

The cohort comprised adults aged roughly 18 to 90 years residing in about 25 US areas. The CDR3 covers 13 residues. V lost 9 bases to trimming and J lost 6 bases, with 14 bases between them. Looked up from germline, CDR1 is WSHSY and CDR2 is SAAADI. Data came from immunoSEQ multiplex PCR; TCRdb stores just in-frame clones and leaves some out. The table records some 190,000 clones, approximately 84% of them present only once. The sequence derives from a woman in her twenties or thirties who had recovered from COVID-19. The chain couples TRBV10-2 to TRBJ2-2, with TRBD2 as a possible D gene (5 bases). The sequenced sample was PBMCs or T cells enriched from blood (not recorded which). CDR3 in DNA: TGCGCCAGTCGGTTAGGAGGACCCGGGGAGCTGTTTTTT. Protein product: CASRLGGPGELFF.